A single sample is the source of the 11 T cell receptor beta chains below, sequenced in a study of blood T cell repertoires in COVID-19. Assay used: immunoSEQ multiplex PCR; TCRdb lists only in-frame clones, some missing. This repertoire shows about 300,000 clones, about 91% found once; its top ten account for approximately 1.8%. The sample was peripheral blood. The receptors derive from a young woman with COVID-19, enrolled during active disease.

The chain joins TRBV30 to TRBJ2-3; 7 positions agree with TRBD1. There are 14 residues in the CDR3. Trimming took 5 bases from V and 1 from J; bases not matched to a gene: 6. Germline lookup yields CDR1 GTSNPN and CDR2 SVGIG (reference sequence). The CDR3 DNA sequence: TGTGCCTGGGGTACAGGGGCCGGCACAGATACGCAGTATTTT. It yields the protein CAWGTGAGTDTQYF.

The chain combines TRBV9 with TRBJ1-2; 9 bases are a match to TRBD1. The CDR3 runs 15 residues. The germline V gene encodes CDR1 SGDLS and CDR2 YYNGEE. The trim removed 4 bases at V and 4 bases at J, leaving 8 bases unmatched. Here the CDR3 reads CASSPTGGTAYGYTF. DNA for the CDR3: TGTGCCAGCAGCCCAACAGGGGGCACGGCCTATGGCTACACCTTC.

V is TRBV15 and J is TRBJ1-6; possibly TRBD1 for D (5 bases). The germline V gene encodes CDR1 LNHNV and CDR2 YYDKDF (reference sequence). This CDR3 has 15 amino acids. The germline V and J ends were trimmed by 1 base and 7 bases, with 11 bases remaining between them. The CDR3 here is CATSRGTGGNSPLHF. The CDR3 DNA follows: TGTGCCACCAGCAGAGGTACAGGTGGGAATTCACCCCTCCACTTT.

V and J are TRBV6-5 and TRBJ2-7; TRBD2 agrees at 13 bases. This CDR3 comprises 15 residues. The germline V gene has CDR1 MNHEY and CDR2 SVGAGI. The junction had 8 bases not matched to a gene; V was cut back by 6 bases and J by 6 bases. In DNA, the CDR3 is TGTGCCAGCAGGGGGCCTGGGACTAGCGGGGTCGAGCAGTACTTC. It is translated as CASRGPGTSGVEQYF.

This chain connects TRBV14 to TRBJ2-3; 10 nucleotides align to TRBD1. Germline assignment: CDR1 SGHDN and CDR2 FVKESK. Germline trimming cut 2 bases from V and 6 bases from J; bases unmatched to any gene: 8. The CDR3 has 16 amino acids. CDR3: CASSQLKTGGMDTQYF. Here the CDR3 DNA reads TGTGCCAGCAGCCAATTGAAGACAGGGGGCATGGATACGCAGTATTTT.

V and J are TRBV18 and TRBJ2-2; D unclear. V was clipped by 5 bases and J by 1 base, with 20 bases between them. The CDR3 runs to 18 residues. Germline V CDR1 and CDR2: KGHSH, LQKENI. DNA of the CDR3: TGTGCCAGCTCATCGGCGGTGGTATTTGGCGGGAACACCGGGGAGCTGTTTTTT. It translates to CASSSAVVFGGNTGELFF.

The chain combines TRBV6-6 with TRBJ2-3, with TRBD2 matching over 8 bases. The junction had 4 bases not matched to a gene; V was cut back by 10 bases and J by 1 base. This CDR3 is built from 13 residues. Germline values: CDR1 MNHNY, CDR2 SVGAGI (reference sequence). CDR3 residues: CATRGGGTDTQYF. As DNA, the CDR3 is TGTGCCACCCGGGGGGGCGGCACAGATACGCAGTATTTT.

The rearrangement joins TRBV5-3 to TRBJ1-6, with D possibly being TRBD1 (6 bases). TRBV5-3 is noted as an ORF with a role that remains uncertain. The CDR3 length is 11 residues. The ends were cut back, 6 bases at V and 10 bases at J, with 8 bases in the middle. CDR3 DNA: TGTGCCAGAACAGGGGAATCACCCCTCCACTTT. As protein: CARTGESPLHF.

J is TRBJ1-5 and V is TRBV24-1; D is unclear. The CDR3 loop spans 15 amino acids. Trimming shortened V by 2 bases and J by 1 base, and 8 bases separated the two germline ends. From germline, CDR1 is KGHDR and CDR2 SFDVKD. Here the CDR3 reads CATSDSQVSNQPQHF. The CDR3 region has the DNA TGTGCCACCAGTGATTCTCAGGTGAGCAATCAGCCCCAGCATTTT.

The chain combines TRBV6-1 with TRBJ1-4; TRBD1 matches at 7 bases. The germline V gene encodes CDR1 MNHNS and CDR2 SASEGT. The CDR3 is made up of 14 amino acids. The V segment lost 5 bases and the J segment 5 bases; nucleotides outside the gene matches: 5. This chain's CDR3 is CASSHNRGNEKLFF. The CDR3 DNA reads TGTGCCAGCAGTCACAACAGGGGAAATGAAAAACTGTTTTTT.

The chain joins TRBV28 to TRBJ2-2; maybe TRBD2 (5 bases). The CDR3 is made up of 16 amino acids. Trimming pared 0 bases from V and 0 bases from J, leaving 8 bases between. The V gene's germline CDR1 is MDHEN and CDR2 SYDVKM. As DNA, the CDR3 is TGTGCCAGCAGTTTATGGCGGGTTCCGAACACCGGGGAGCTGTTTTTT. This translates into CASSLWRVPNTGELFF.